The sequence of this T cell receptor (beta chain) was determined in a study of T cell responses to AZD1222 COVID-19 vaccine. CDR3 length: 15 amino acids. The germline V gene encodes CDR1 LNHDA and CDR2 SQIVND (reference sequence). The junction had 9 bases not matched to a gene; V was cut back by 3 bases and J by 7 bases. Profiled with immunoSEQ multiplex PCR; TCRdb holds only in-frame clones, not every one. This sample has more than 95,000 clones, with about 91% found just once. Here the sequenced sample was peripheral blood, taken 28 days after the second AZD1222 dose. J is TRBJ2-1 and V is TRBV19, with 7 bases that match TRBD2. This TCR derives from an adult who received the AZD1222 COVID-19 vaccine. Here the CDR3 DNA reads TGTGCCAGTAGTATCGGACTAGTTGTGAGTAATGAGCAGTTCTTC. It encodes CASSIGLVVSNEQFF.